A single sample gave rise to the 5 T cell receptor beta chains below, sequenced in a study of blood T cell repertoires in COVID-19. TCRdb's table, derived via immunoSEQ multiplex PCR, lists solely in-frame clones and lacks some. Of about 190,000 clones listed, 80% are singletons. Sequences were obtained from peripheral blood. These receptors originate from a man aged 60 to 75 with acute or convalescent COVID-19.

The chain recombines TRBV29-1 with TRBJ2-7; 7 nucleotides line up with TRBD1. The CDR3 consists of 11 residues. Germline V lookup: CDR1 SQVTM, CDR2 ANQGSEA. Unmatched junction bases numbered 9, after V lost 6 bases and J lost 10 bases. This CDR3 reads CSVRQGPSQYF. In DNA, the CDR3 is TGCAGCGTAAGACAGGGACCTTCACAGTACTTC.

The V gene is TRBV7-3, the J gene TRBJ2-1; 8 nucleotides match TRBD2. The CDR3 length is 15 residues. After removal of 5 bases from V and 0 bases from J, the junction contained 3 bases not matched to a gene. CDR1 and CDR2 from the germline V gene are SGHTA and FQGTGA. The CDR3 DNA reads TGTGCCAGCAGCACAAGCGGGAGCTCCTACAATGAGCAGTTCTTC. Translated, it gives CASSTSGSSYNEQFF.

The genes are TRBV6-2 or TRBV6-3 and TRBJ1-5; 9 bases line up with TRBD1. V was clipped by 6 bases and J by 1 base; unmatched bases: 7. Germline CDR1 is MNHEY and CDR2 is SVGEGT. The CDR3 is made up of 16 amino acids. The CDR3 sequence: CASSSGTGYSNQPQHF. In DNA form, the CDR3 reads TGTGCCAGCAGCTCCGGGACAGGGTACAGCAATCAGCCCCAGCATTTT.

This clone has only one observation. The genes are TRBV5-4 and TRBJ2-5; 9 bases are shared with TRBD1. CDR1 and CDR2 from the germline V gene are SGHNT and YYREEE (reference sequence). The CDR3 length is 15 residues. V dropped 0 bases and J dropped 5; count of bases not matched to a gene: 5. CDR3 bases: TGTGCCAGCAGCTTGGACAGGGGGCGCAGGGAGACCCAGTACTTC. Translation gives CASSLDRGRRETQYF.

The chain couples TRBV4-2 to TRBJ2-2; no clear D. V dropped 1 base and J dropped 8 bases, with 5 bases sitting between them. Germline assignment: CDR1 LGHNA and CDR2 YNFKEQ. The CDR3 extends over 12 amino acids. The CDR3 loop is CASSQALGELFF. The CDR3 DNA reads as TGTGCCAGCAGCCAAGCGTTGGGGGAGCTGTTTTTT.